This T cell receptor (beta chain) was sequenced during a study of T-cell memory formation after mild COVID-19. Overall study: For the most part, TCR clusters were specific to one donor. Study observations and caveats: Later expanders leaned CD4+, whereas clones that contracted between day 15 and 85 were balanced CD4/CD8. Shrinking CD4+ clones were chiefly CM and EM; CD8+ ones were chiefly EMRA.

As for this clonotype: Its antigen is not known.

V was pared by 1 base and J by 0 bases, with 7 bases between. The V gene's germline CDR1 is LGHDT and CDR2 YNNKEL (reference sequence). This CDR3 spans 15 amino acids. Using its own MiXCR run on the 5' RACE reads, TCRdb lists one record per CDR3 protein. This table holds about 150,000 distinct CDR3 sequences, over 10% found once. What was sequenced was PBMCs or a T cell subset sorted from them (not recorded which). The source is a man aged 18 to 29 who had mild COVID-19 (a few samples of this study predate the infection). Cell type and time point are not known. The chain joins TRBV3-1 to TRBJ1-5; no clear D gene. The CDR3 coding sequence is TGTGCCAGCAGCCAAGGGACCGTTAGCAATCAGCCCCAGCATTTT. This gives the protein CASSQGTVSNQPQHF.